This is a list of T cell receptor beta chains from one sample in a study of cytomegalovirus exposure and HLA in healthy donors. Produced via immunoSEQ multiplex PCR; TCRdb's table is partial and in-frame only. In the table there are 100,000 or so clones, roughly 78% of which are singletons. The sample consisted of PBMCs. These receptors came from a woman in her forties in good health and CMV-seropositive. The CDR3 runs from the conserved cysteine through the conserved F or W. D genes are given only for firm matches. Clone sizes are given selectively: once, few, many, or a class where the clone is expanded.

V,size,D,J,CDR3,DNA
TRBV5-6,-,-,TRBJ2-1,CASSAATSDTDEQFF,TGTGCCAGCAGCGCCGCGACAAGTGATACTGATGAGCAGTTCTTC
TRBV9,once,TRBD1,TRBJ1-1,CASSRGPDTEAFF,TGTGCCAGCAGCAGGGGGCCTGACACTGAAGCTTTCTTT
TRBV5-5,-,-,TRBJ1-1,CASSLLTNTEAFF,TGTGCCAGCAGCTTACTGACTAACACTGAAGCTTTCTTT
TRBV25-1,-,-,TRBJ2-7,CASSDTSGLQQYF,TGTGCCAGCAGTGATACTTCCGGTCTTCAGCAGTACTTC
TRBV20-1,-,TRBD1,TRBJ1-1,CSARSGQITFF,TGCAGTGCTAGATCGGGACAGATAACTTTCTTT
TRBV25-1,once,TRBD2,TRBJ2-5,CASSGSSGRGRETQYF,TGTGCCAGCAGTGGATCTAGCGGGAGAGGGCGGGAGACCCAGTACTTC
TRBV2,few,-,TRBJ2-2,CASTQQGSSTGELFF,TGTGCCAGCACCCAACAGGGAAGTAGCACCGGGGAGCTGTTTTTT
TRBV7-3,-,-,TRBJ2-5,CASSLNPKQEQETQYF,TGTGCCAGCAGCTTAAACCCTAAACAGGAGCAAGAGACCCAGTACTTC
TRBV28,-,-,TRBJ2-1,CASRFRGMYNEQFF,TGTGCCAGCCGGTTTAGGGGGATGTACAATGAGCAGTTCTTC
TRBV5-1,few,TRBD1,TRBJ2-2,CASSLVQGDTGELFF,TGCGCCAGCAGCTTGGTACAGGGGGACACCGGGGAGCTGTTTTTT
TRBV14,few,TRBD2,TRBJ2-5,CASSQPGLAGVDGETQYF,TGTGCCAGCAGTCAGCCGGGACTAGCGGGAGTTGACGGGGAGACCCAGTACTTC
TRBV6-5,-,TRBD2,TRBJ2-1,CASSIRGGPYEQFF,TGTGCCAGCTCTATTAGGGGAGGGCCATATGAGCAGTTCTTC
TRBV10-3,medium-sized,-,TRBJ2-6,CAISESSSSSGANVLTF,TGTGCCATCAGTGAGTCGTCCTCGAGCTCTGGGGCCAACGTCCTGACTTTC
TRBV30,-,-,TRBJ2-7,CAWSVTFYEQYF,TGTGCCTGGAGTGTTACATTCTACGAGCAGTACTTC
TRBV10-2,once,TRBD2,TRBJ2-3,CASSKLAGGSTDTQYF,TGCGCCAGCAGCAAACTAGCGGGAGGAAGCACAGATACGCAGTATTTT
TRBV7-9,-,TRBD2,TRBJ2-7,CASSFPPGLAGRYEQYF,TGTGCCAGCAGTTTCCCACCGGGACTAGCGGGCCGCTACGAGCAGTACTTC
TRBV13,-,TRBD2,TRBJ2-1,CASSSGLATRNEQFF,TGTGCCAGCAGCTCGGGACTAGCGACGAGGAATGAGCAGTTCTTC
TRBV11-2,-,-,TRBJ2-3,CASNGLTDTQYF,TGTGCCAGCAATGGCCTCACAGATACGCAGTATTTT
TRBV11-2,once,-,TRBJ2-3,CASSSHGDTDTQYF,TGTGCCAGCAGCTCCCACGGAGACACAGATACGCAGTATTTT
TRBV7-3,-,TRBD2,TRBJ2-2,CASSQRETNTGELFF,TGTGCCAGCAGCCAGCGGGAAACGAACACCGGGGAGCTGTTTTTT
TRBV19,-,-,TRBJ1-5,CAAKGVAGSNQPQHF,TGTGCCGCCAAGGGAGTAGCTGGGTCCAATCAGCCCCAGCATTTT
TRBV7-8,few,-,TRBJ1-5,CASSFQGQQPQHF,TGTGCCAGCAGCTTCCAGGGGCAACAGCCCCAGCATTTT
TRBV27,once,TRBD1,TRBJ2-2,CASSRTGGTGELFF,TGTGCCAGCAGTAGGACAGGGGGCACCGGGGAGCTGTTTTTT
TRBV29-1,-,TRBD2,TRBJ2-1,CSVEDWREGPNEQFF,TGCAGCGTTGAAGATTGGCGGGAGGGCCCCAATGAGCAGTTCTTC
TRBV19,few,TRBD2,TRBJ2-7,CASIDTSGPTYEQYF,TGTGCCAGTATCGACACTAGCGGGCCGACCTACGAGCAGTACTTC
TRBV5-4,-,TRBD1,TRBJ2-7,CASSLGGTGGSSYEQYF,TGTGCCAGCAGCTTGGGAGGGACAGGGGGATCCTCCTACGAGCAGTACTTC
TRBV19,-,-,TRBJ1-2,CASSIDRGSGYTF,TGTGCCAGTAGTATAGACAGGGGAAGTGGCTACACCTTC
TRBV6-6,-,TRBD1,TRBJ2-7,CASSLGQQGGEQYF,TGTGCCAGCAGTTTGGGACAGCAAGGCGGCGAGCAGTACTTC
TRBV2,-,-,TRBJ2-1,CASTWRVDYNEQFF,TGTGCCAGCACGTGGAGGGTTGACTACAATGAGCAGTTCTTC
TRBV7-8,-,TRBD2,TRBJ2-5,CASTGGYQHVETQYF,TGTGCCAGCACGGGAGGCTACCAACACGTGGAGACCCAGTACTTC
TRBV27,-,-,TRBJ2-5,CASSSPADGVGTQYF,TGTGCCAGCAGTTCCCCAGCGGATGGAGTGGGGACCCAGTACTTC
TRBV5-4,-,TRBD1,TRBJ1-1,CASSGQTGTPEAFF,TGTGCCAGCAGCGGCCAGACAGGGACCCCTGAAGCTTTCTTT